This TCR beta chain originates from a study of T cells in Graves' hyperthyroidism and ophthalmopathy. Points from the study as a whole: Researchers found most expanded thyroid clonotypes above 0.001 in blood as well. Model predictions of ophthalmopathy came a median approximately 6.5 months before onset.

This clonotype occurred many times. Its target is not known. Germline V gene lookup returns CDR1 PRHDT and CDR2 FYEKMQ (reference sequence). V gave up 4 bases and J gave up 2 bases, with 11 bases separating them. The CDR3 is made up of 15 amino acids. Amplification yielded TCR beta CDR3 regions, with RNA transcripts as the source. The HTBI set primed first-round TCR CDR3 RT-PCR. TCRdb redid the calling of the multiplex PCR reads with MiXCR, one entry per CDR3 protein. The profile shows 600,000 or so distinct CDR3 sequences, about a sixth of them singletons. The sequenced sample consisted of blood. The V gene is TRBV13, the J gene TRBJ2-2; D gene ambiguous. The receptor's source is a young woman with Graves' hyperthyroidism. DNA of the CDR3: TGTGCCAGCAGCTCCACCGAGACCAACACCGGGGAGCTGTTTTTT. This sequence encodes CASSSTETNTGELFF.